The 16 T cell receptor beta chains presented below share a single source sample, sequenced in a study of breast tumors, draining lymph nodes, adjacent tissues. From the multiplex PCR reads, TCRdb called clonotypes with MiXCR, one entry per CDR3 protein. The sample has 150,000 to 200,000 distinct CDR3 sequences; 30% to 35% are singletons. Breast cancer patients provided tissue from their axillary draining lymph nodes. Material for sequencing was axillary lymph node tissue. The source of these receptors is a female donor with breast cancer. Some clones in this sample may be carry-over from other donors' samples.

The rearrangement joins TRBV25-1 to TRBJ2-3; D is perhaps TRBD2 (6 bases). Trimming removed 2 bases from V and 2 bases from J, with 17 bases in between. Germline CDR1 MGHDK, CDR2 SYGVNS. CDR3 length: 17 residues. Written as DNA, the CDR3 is TGTGCCAGCAGTGAAAACGAGGGAGGCCAGTACACAGATACGCAGTATTTT. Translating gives CASSENEGGQYTDTQYF.

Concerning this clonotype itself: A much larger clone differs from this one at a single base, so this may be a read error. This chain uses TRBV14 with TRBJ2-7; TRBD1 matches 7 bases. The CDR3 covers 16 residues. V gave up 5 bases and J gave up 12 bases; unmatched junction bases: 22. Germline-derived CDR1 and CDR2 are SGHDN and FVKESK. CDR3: CASSEVTGVHPPTMYF. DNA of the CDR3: TGTGCCAGCAGCGAAGTAACAGGGGTCCACCCCCCCACAATGTACTTC.

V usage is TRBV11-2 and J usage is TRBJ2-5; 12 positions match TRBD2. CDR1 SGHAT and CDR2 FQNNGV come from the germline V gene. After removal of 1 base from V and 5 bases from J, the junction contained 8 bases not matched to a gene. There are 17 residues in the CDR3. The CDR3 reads CASSLVLAGGAGETQYF. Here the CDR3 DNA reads TGTGCCAGCAGCTTAGTTCTAGCGGGAGGGGCCGGGGAGACCCAGTACTTC.

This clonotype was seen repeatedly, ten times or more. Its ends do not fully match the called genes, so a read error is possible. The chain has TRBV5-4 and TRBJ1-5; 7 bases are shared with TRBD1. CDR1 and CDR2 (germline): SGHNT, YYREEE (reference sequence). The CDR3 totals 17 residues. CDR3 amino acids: CASSFKVTGDSNQLQHF. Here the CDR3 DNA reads TGTGCCAGCAGCTTTAAGGTTACAGGGGATAGCAATCAGCTCCAGCATTTT.

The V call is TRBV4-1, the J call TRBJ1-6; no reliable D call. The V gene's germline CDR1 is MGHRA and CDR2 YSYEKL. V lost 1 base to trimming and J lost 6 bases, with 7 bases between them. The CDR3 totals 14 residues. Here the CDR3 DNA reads TGCGCCAGCAGCCAAGGGGCCCTTAATTCACCCCTCCACTTT. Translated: CASSQGALNSPLHF.

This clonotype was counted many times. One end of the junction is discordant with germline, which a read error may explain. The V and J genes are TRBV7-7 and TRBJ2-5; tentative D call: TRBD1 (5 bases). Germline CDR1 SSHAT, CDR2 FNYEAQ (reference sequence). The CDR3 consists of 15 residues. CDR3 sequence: CASSLRQGLGETQYF. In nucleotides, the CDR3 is TGTGCTAGCAGCTTACGCCAGGGATTAGGAGAGACCCAGTACTTC.

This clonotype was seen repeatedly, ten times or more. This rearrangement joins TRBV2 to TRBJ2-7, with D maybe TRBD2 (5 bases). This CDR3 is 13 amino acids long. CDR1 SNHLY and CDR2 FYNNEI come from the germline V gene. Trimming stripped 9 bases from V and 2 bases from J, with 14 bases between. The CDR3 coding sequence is TGTGCCAGTGGGCGGACTGCCGCCTACGAGCAGTACTTC. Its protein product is CASGRTAAYEQYF.

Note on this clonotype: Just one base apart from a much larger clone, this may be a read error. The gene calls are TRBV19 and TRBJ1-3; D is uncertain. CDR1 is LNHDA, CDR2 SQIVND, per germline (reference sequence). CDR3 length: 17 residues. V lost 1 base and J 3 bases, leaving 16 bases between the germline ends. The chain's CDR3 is CASSIGSPDKGGNTIYF. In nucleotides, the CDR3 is TGTGCCAGTAGTATAGGATCTCCCGACAAGGGTGGAAACACCATATATTTT.

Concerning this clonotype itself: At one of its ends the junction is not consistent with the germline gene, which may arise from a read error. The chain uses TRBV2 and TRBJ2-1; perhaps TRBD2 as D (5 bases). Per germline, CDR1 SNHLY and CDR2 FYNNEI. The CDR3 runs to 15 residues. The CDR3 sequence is CASSVRRTSCNEQFF. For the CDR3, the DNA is TGTGCCAGCAGCGTCAGGAGGACCTCCTGCAATGAGCAGTTCTTC.

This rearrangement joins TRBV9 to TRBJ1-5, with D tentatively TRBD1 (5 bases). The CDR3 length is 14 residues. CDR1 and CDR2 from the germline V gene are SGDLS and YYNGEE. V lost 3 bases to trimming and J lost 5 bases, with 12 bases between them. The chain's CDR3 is CASSARDGYQPQHF. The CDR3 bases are TGTGCCAGCAGCGCGAGGGACGGATATCAGCCCCAGCATTTT.

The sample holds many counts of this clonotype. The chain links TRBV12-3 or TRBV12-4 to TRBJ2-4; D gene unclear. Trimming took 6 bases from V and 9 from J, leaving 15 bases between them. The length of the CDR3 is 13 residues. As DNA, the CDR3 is TGTGCCAGCAGCGTTACCCCGCCTTCCATTCAGTACTTC. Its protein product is CASSVTPPSIQYF.

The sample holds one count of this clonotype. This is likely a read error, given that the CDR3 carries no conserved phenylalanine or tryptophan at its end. The CDR3 here is CAGSPRQGQVGKLFS. The CDR3 bases are TGTGCCGGCAGCCCACGACAGGGACAAGTAGGAAAACTGTTTTCT. The V call is TRBV7-9, the J call TRBJ1-4, with TRBD1 identical over 7 bases. CDR1 is SEHNR, CDR2 FQNEAQ, per germline (reference sequence). The CDR3 is 15 amino acids.

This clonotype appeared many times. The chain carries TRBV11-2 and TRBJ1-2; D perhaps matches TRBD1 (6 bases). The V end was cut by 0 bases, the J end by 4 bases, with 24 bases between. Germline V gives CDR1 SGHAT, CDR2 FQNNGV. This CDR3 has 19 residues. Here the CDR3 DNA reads TGTGCCAGCAGCTTAGAGGGTCCATCGGGGGGGCGAGTACCCTATGGCTACACCTTC. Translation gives CASSLEGPSGGRVPYGYTF.

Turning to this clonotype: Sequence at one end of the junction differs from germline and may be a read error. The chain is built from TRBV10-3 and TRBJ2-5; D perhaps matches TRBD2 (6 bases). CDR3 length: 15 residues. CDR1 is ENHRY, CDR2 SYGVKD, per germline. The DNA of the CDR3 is TGTGCCATCAGTGGGGCGGGCCTCAACGGGGAGGCCCAGGACTTC. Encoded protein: CAISGAGLNGEAQDF.

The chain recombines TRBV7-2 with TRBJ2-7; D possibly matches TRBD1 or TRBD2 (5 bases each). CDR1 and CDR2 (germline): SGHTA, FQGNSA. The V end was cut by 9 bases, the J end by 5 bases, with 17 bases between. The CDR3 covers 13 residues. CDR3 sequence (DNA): TGTGCCAGTAGAGGCCGGGACGGCCACGAGCAGTACTTC. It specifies CASRGRDGHEQYF.

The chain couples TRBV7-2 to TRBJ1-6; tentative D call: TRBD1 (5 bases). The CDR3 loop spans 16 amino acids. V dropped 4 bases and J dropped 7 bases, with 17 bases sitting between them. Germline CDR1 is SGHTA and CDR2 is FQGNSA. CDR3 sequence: CASSSLDGGDNSPLHF. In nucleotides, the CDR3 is TGTGCCAGCAGCTCCCTGGACGGGGGGGACAATTCACCCCTCCACTTT.